This TCR beta chain stems from a study of graft-versus-host responses after intestinal transplantation. Study at large: Recipients received multivisceral, liver-intestinal, or isolated intestinal transplants. Every transplant recipient was induced with anti-thymocyte globulin, then maintained on tacrolimus and steroids for two to four years.

Generated by immunoSEQ multiplex PCR, the TCRdb table keeps only in-frame clones and is missing some. The top ten hold under 2% of the sample, which has under 75,000 clones, around 90% seen once. The study, taken as a whole, reports: Levels of circulating GvH clones at their peak were associated with early post-transplant HvG declines. Graft-donor T cell macrochimerism coincided with high graft-versus-host to host-versus-graft clonal ratios in allografts.

Graft tissue was processed to release intraepithelial and lamina propria lymphocytes. About this clone: Its specificity is not known.

The CDR3 extends over 17 amino acids. Germline V lookup: CDR1 LGHNA, CDR2 YNFKEQ. After removal of 0 bases from V and 6 bases from J, the junction contained 12 bases not matched to a gene. This TCR came from a human patient who received an intestinal transplant, so some T cells may come from the graft donor. The V call is TRBV4-2, the J call TRBJ2-5; 8 nucleotides agree with TRBD2. This sample comprised ileum tissue, obtained 350 to 400 days after transplant. This chain's CDR3 is CASSQDNSGVSGKTQYF. CDR3 in DNA: TGTGCCAGCAGCCAAGATAATAGCGGGGTATCGGGAAAGACCCAGTACTTC.